This TCR beta chain is from a study of blood T cells in healthy people across ages (dated by TCRdb to between 2015 and 2016). Broadly, across the study: In model experiments, template switching captured about one uniquely barcoded TCR beta cDNA molecule for every two T cells. The donors were split into four age groups: young (average around 15 years), middle-aged (about 40), aged (more than 60) and long-lived (more than 80). To avoid experimental bias, donors of different ages were randomly spread across the sequencing lanes. The study measured age-related changes in TCR beta repertoire diversity using deep sequencing normalized with unique cDNA molecular identifiers. For two donors (one aged 18 to 29 and one aged 80 or older), the study analyzed two additional independent replicas of 1 million unique cDNA reads from the same blood draw. Overall study results and their limits: Because the CMV infection status of the donors was unknown, age-related changes in expanded clonotypes may potentially have been confounded. Since profiling was done on bulk unsorted PBMCs, naive and antigen-experienced compartments could not be conclusively compared. There was a strong correlation between observed TCR beta diversity and the percentage of naive T cells measured by flow cytometry. Observed TCR beta diversity per million T cells fell roughly linearly with age, and a significant reduction was already apparent by age approximately 40. Estimates of total diversity based on one million sequenced T cells were regarded as lower bounds and as underestimates. Compared with the aged group, the long-lived group had more naive CD4+ T cells, fewer expanded clones and increased TCR diversity, suggesting age selection.

Ends trimmed: V by 6 bases, J by 2 bases; bases unmatched to a gene: 7. CDR1 and CDR2, per the germline V gene, are MDHEN and SYDVKM. From cysteine to phenylalanine, the CDR3 is 15 amino acids long. The entry retains the CDR3 DNA only, 45 bases that are in frame from base 1. This clonotype was detected only a few times. No antigen is known for it. The input lacks base qualities; no much larger clone sits a single base away. The method behind the library was 5' RACE. Reads for this sample came from an Illumina HiSeq 2500. A second roughly 6 to 11 cycle PCR used a sample-barcoded 5' primer and a J-beta primer mix. Each TCR beta cDNA molecule received a unique molecular identifier from a template-switch 5' adaptor carrying 12 random nucleotides. Each sample yielded at least 3 million CDR3-containing paired-end reads. First-strand cDNA was synthesized from all RNA with the Mint cDNA synthesis kit, primed by a TRBC-specific oligonucleotide. Following uracil-DNA glycosylase treatment, a first 18-cycle PCR with universal primers M1SS and BC2_uni_R was performed on all cDNA. On the study's bioinformatics: For normalization, 1 million high-quality reads, each with a distinct molecular identifier, were randomly selected from each sample. Instead of being binned into consensus sequences, reads with shared molecular identifiers were discarded. CDR3 identification, clonotype clustering and error correction used MiTCR with a Q25 quality threshold and the strictest error-elimination algorithm. A nonparametric unseen species model with Euler transformation was used to estimate a lower bound on total TCR beta diversity. TCRdb applied fastp at Q25 and MiXCR to the public reads, then kept only in-frame beta chains. Every CDR3 protein is listed once, alongside the most common genes and DNA of its rows. TCRdb's processing, not the authors', yielded these V and J calls. Within this sample are around 870,000 distinct CDR3 sequences, with around 30% of them counted one time only. The ten largest account for approximately 15% of the sample.

Donors were approximately 42 systemically healthy Caucasian individuals from Russia aged roughly 6 to 95 years. Each donor gave roughly 9.5 milliliters of peripheral blood, collected into EDTA-treated Vacutainer tubes. Ficoll-Paque density-gradient centrifugation was used to isolate PBMCs, with at least 6.5 million per sample. Trizol reagent was used to extract total RNA from the PBMCs, yielding at least 5.5 micrograms per sample. Naive CD45RAhigh/CD27high T cell percentages were measured by flow cytometry on a PBMC aliquot from every donor. Input material: blood. The sequence was obtained from a woman of 80 years or more in good health. The rearrangement combines TRBV28 with TRBJ2-3, with TRBD2 identical over 8 junction bases. DNA sequence: TGTGCCAGCAGGCCGCGCGGGGGGCCCACAGATACGCAGTATTTT. Translated, it gives CASRPRGGPTDTQYF.